The text below deals with one T cell receptor beta chain. This may be a read error, as it is one base from a much larger clone. The ends were cut back, 2 bases at V and 1 base at J, with 8 bases in the middle. From germline, CDR1 is MNHEY and CDR2 SVGAGI. The CDR3 contains 14 residues. Ophthalmopathy donors' eye disease showed moderate-to-severe activity, CAS of at least 3, NOSPECS of at least 4 and duration under 3 months. Exclusion applied to patients with other autoimmune diseases, uncontrolled infections, pregnancy or lactation. Clinical symptoms, serum thyroxine, TRAb, thyroid ultrasound and orbital computed tomography were relied on for diagnosis. This sample was included in a study of Graves' ophthalmopathy and Graves' hyperthyroidism. RNA transcripts served as template for amplifying TCR beta CDR3 sequences. Second-round multiplex PCR followed a first-round RT-PCR using HTBI primers. TCRdb analysed the multiplex PCR reads with MiXCR anew, one entry per CDR3 protein. Among some 200,000 distinct CDR3 sequences listed, 25% to 30% were seen once.

The receptor comes from a man aged 45-60 years with Graves' ophthalmopathy. The J gene is TRBJ1-1, the V gene TRBV6-5; D unresolved. The sequenced material came from peripheral blood. CDR3 sequence: CASSYRPSNTEAFF. The CDR3 DNA sequence: TGTGCCAGCAGTTACCGGCCATCGAACACTGAAGCTTTCTTT.